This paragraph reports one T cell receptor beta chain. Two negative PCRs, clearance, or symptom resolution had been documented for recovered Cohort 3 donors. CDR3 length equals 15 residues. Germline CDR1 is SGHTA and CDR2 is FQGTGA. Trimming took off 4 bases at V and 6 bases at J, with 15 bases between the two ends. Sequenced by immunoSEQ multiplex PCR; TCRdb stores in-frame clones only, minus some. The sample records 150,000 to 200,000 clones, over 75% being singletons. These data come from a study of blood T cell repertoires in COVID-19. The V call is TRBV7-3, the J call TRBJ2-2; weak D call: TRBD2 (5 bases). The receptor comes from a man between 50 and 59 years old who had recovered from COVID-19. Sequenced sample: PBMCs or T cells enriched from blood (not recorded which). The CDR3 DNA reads TGTGCCAGCAGCTCCGGAACTAGTGGGGCCGGGGAGCTGTTTTTT. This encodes CASSSGTSGAGELFF.